This T cell receptor beta chain was documented in a study of T-cell memory formation after mild COVID-19. Study details: In these data, TCR clusters were largely donor specific. Findings and limits, study-wide: Contracting CD4+ clones lay largely in CM and EM, with CD8+ ones residing in EMRA.

Looked up from germline, CDR1 is GTSNPN and CDR2 is SVGIG (reference sequence). The CDR3 runs to 17 residues. V dropped 0 bases and J dropped 3 bases, with 17 bases sitting between them. The authors produced TCR alpha and TCR beta cDNA libraries with sample barcodes and UMIs by 5'RACE using constant-segment primers. TCRdb re-called the 5' RACE reads through MiXCR, storing one row per CDR3 protein. The table has some 330,000 distinct CDR3 sequences, 21% seen once. This clonotype showed up just a few times. Its antigen remains unknown. J is TRBJ2-2 and V is TRBV30; TRBD2 is a possible D gene (7 bases). This sequence originates from an adult woman who had mild COVID-19 (a few samples of this study predate the infection). Cell type and time point are not known. The sequenced material came from PBMCs or a T cell subset sorted from them (not recorded which). The CDR3 DNA reads as TGTGCCTGGAGTGTAATTGGTCGGGGGGCTTACACCGGGGAGCTGTTTTTT. Translation: CAWSVIGRGAYTGELFF.